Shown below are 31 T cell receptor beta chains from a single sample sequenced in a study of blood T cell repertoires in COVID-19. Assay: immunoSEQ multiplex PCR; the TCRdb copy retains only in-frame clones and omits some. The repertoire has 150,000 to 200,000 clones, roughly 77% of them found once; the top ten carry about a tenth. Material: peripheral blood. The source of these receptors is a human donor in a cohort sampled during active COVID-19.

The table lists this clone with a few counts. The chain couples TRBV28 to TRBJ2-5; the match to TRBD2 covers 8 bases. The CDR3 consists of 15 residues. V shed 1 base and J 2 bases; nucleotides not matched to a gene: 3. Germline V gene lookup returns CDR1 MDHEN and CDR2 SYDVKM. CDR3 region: CASSLFAGGQETQYF. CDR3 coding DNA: TGTGCCAGCAGTTTATTTGCGGGGGGACAAGAGACCCAGTACTTC.

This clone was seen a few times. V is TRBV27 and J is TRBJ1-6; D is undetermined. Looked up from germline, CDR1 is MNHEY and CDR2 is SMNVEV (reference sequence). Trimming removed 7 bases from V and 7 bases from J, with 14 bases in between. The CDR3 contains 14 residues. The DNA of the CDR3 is TGTGCCAGCAACCTAGACGGGATGAATTCACCCCTCCACTTT. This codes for CASNLDGMNSPLHF.

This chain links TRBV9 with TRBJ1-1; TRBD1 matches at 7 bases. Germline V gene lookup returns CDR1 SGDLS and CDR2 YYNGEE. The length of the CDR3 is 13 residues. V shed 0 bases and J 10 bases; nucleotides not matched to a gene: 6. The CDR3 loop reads CASSVEGAKGAFF. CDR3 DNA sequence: TGTGCCAGCAGCGTAGAGGGGGCGAAGGGAGCTTTCTTT.

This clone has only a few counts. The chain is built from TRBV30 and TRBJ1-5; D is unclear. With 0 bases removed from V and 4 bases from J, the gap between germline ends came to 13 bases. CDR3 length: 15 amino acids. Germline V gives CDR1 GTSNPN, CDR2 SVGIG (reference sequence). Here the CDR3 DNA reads TGTGCCTGGAGTGTAAGAGGCCTATATAATCAGCCCCAGCATTTT. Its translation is CAWSVRGLYNQPQHF.

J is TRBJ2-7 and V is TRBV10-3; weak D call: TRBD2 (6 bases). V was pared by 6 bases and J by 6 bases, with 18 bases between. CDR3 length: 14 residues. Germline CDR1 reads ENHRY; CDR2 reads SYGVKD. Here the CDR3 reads CAIRAGTRTSEQYF. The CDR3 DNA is TGTGCCATCAGGGCCGGGACTCGGACCTCCGAGCAGTACTTC.

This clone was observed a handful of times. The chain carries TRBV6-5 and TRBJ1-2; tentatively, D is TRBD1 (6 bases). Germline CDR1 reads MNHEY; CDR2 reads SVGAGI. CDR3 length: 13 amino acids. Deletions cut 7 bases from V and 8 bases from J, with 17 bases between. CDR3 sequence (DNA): TGTGCCAGCACGGAGGGGGGGATGGTGGGCTACACCTTC. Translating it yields CASTEGGMVGYTF.

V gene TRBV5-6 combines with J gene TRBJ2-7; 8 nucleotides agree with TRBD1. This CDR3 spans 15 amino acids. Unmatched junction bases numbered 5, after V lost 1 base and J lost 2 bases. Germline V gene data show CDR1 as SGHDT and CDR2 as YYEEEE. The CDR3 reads CASSLRGTGTYEQYF. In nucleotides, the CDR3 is TGTGCCAGCAGCTTGCGTGGGACAGGTACCTACGAGCAGTACTTC. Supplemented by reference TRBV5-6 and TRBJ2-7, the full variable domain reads DAGVTQSPTHLIKTRGQQVTLRCSPKSGHDTVSWYQQALGQGPQFIFQYYEEEERQRGNFPDRFSGHQFPNYSSELNVNALLLGDSALYLCASSLRGTGTYEQYFGPGTRLTVT.

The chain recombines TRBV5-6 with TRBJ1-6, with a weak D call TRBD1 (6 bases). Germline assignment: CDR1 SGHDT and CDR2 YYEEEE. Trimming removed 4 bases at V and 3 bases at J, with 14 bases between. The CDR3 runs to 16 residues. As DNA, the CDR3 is TGTGCCAGCAGCCCGAGGGGGGGGCACTATAATTCACCCCTCCACTTT. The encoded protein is CASSPRGGHYNSPLHF.

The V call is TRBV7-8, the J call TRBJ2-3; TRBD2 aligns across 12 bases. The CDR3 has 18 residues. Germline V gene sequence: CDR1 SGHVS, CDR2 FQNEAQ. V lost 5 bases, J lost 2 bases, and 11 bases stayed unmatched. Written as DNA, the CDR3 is TGTGCCAGCAGCCCCTCCCCCCTAGCGGGGGGGCCCACAGATACGCAGTATTTT. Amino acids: CASSPSPLAGGPTDTQYF.

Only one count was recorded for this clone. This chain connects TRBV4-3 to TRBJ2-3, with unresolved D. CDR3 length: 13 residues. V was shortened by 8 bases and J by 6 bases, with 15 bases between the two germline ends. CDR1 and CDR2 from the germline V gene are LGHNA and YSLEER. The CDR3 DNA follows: TGCGCCAGCTCGCGGCGGAACGCGGATACGCAGTATTTT. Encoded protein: CASSRRNADTQYF.

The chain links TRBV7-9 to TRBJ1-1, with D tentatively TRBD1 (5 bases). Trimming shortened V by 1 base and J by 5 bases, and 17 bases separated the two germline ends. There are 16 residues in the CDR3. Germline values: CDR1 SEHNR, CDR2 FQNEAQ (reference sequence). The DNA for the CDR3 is TGTGCCAGCAGCTTAGGCGCAGGGAGGATGGGGACTGAAGCTTTCTTT. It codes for CASSLGAGRMGTEAFF.

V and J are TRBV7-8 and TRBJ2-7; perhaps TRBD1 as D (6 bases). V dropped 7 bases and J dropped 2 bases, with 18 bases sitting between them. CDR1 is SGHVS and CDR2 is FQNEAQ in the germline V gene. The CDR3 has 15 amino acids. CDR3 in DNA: TGTGCCAGCACCCTAACGGTCCAGGGGACCTACGAGCAGTACTTC. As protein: CASTLTVQGTYEQYF.

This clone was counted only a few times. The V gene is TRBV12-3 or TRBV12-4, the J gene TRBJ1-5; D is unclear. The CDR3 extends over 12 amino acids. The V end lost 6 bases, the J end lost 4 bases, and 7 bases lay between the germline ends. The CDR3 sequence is CASRTMNQPQHF. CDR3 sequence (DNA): TGTGCCAGCAGAACAATGAATCAGCCCCAGCATTTT.

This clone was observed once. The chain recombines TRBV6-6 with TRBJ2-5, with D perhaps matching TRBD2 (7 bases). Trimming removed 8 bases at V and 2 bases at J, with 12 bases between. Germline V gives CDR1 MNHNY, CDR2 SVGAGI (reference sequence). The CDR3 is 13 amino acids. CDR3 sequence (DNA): TGTGCCAGCGCCCGGGGGGCACAAGAGACCCAGTACTTC. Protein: CASARGAQETQYF.

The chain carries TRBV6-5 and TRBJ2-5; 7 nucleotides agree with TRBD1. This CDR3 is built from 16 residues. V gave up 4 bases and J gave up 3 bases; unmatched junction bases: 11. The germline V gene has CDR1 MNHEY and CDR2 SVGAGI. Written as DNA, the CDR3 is TGTGCCAGCAGTTCCCAACTAGGGGGCCTCAAAGAGACCCAGTACTTC. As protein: CASSSQLGGLKETQYF.

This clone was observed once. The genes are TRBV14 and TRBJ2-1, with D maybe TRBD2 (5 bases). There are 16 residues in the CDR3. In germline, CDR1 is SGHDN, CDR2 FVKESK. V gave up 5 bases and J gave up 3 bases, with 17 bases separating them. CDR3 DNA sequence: TGTGCCAGCAGCGCCCGGCTAGCTTATCGCTACAATGAGCAGTTCTTC. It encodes CASSARLAYRYNEQFF.

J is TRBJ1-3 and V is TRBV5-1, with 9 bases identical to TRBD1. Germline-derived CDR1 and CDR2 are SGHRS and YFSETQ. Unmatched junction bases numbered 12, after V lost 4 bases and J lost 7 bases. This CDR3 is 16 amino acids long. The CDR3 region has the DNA TGCGCCAGCAGCGAGTCCCGGGACAGGGTTGGGAACACCATATATTTT. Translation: CASSESRDRVGNTIYF.

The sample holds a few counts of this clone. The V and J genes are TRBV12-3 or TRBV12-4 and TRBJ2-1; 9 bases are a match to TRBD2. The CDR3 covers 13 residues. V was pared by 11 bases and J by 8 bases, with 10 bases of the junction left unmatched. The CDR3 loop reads CAFGGRALDEQFF. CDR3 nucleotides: TGTGCCTTTGGCGGGAGGGCCTTGGATGAGCAGTTCTTC.

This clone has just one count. CDR3 sequence: CASSSSPGIYEQYF. The CDR3 region has the DNA TGTGCCAGCAGCTCCAGCCCGGGAATCTACGAGCAGTACTTC. The chain is built from TRBV7-7 and TRBJ2-7; perhaps TRBD2 as D (5 bases). This CDR3 spans 14 amino acids. The V gene lost 4 bases and the J gene lost 3 bases, with 13 bases spanning the gap. Germline assignment: CDR1 SSHAT and CDR2 FNYEAQ (reference sequence).

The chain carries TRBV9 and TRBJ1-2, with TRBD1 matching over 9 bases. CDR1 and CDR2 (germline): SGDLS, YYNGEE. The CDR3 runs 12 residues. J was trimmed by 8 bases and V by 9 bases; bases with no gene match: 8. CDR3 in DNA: TGTGCCACCTGGGACAGGGTTAGCGGCTACACCTTC. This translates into CATWDRVSGYTF.

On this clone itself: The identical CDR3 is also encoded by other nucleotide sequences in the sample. As DNA, the CDR3 is TGTGCCAGCAGCTTGGTTTCGAGAGAAAAACTGTTTTTT. Translation: CASSLVSREKLFF. This chain uses TRBV5-5 with TRBJ1-4, with D hard to call. Trimming removed 0 bases from V and 8 bases from J, with 8 bases in between. CDR3 size: 13 residues. The V gene's germline CDR1 is SGHKS and CDR2 YYEKEE (reference sequence).

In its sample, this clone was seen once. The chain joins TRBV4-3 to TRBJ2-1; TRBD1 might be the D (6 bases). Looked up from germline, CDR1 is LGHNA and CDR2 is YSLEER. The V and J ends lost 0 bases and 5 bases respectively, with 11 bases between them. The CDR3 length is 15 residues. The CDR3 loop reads CASSQEGGFNNEQFF. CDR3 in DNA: TGCGCCAGCAGCCAAGAAGGGGGATTTAACAATGAGCAGTTCTTC.

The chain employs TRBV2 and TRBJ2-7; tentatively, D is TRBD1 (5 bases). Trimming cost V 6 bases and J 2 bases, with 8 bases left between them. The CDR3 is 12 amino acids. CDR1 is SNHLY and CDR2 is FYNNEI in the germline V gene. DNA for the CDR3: TGTGCCAGCAGGGGGCTGCCCTACGAGCAGTACTTC. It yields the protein CASRGLPYEQYF. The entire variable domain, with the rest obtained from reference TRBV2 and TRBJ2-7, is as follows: EPEVTQTPSHQVTQMGQEVILRCVPISNHLYFYWYRQILGQKVEFLVSFYNNEISEKSEIFDDQFSVERPDGSNFTLKIRSTKLEDSAMYFCASRGLPYEQYFGPGTRLTVT.

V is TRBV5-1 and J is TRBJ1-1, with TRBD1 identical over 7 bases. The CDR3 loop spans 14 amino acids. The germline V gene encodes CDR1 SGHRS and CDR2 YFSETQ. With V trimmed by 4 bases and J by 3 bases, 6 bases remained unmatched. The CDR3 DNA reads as TGCGCCAGCAGCGTGGACAGGTTGTACACTGAAGCTTTCTTT. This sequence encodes CASSVDRLYTEAFF.

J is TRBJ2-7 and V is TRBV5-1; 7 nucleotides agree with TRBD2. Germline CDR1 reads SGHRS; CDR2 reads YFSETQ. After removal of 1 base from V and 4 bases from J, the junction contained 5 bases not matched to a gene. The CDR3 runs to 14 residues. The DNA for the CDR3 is TGCGCCAGCAGCTTGCGGGGGGAAGATTACGAGCAGTACTTC. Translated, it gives CASSLRGEDYEQYF. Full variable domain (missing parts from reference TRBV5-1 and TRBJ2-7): KAGVTQTPRYLIKTRGQQVTLSCSPISGHRSVSWYQQTPGQGLQFLFEYFSETQRNKGNFPGRFSGRQFSNSRSEMNVSTLELGDSALYLCASSLRGEDYEQYFGPGTRLTVT.

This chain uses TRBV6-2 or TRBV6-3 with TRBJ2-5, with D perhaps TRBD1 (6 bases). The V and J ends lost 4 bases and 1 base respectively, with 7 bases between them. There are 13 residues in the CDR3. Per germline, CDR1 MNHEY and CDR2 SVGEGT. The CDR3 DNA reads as TGTGCCAGCAGTTGGACAGCCCAAGAGACCCAGTACTTC. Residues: CASSWTAQETQYF.

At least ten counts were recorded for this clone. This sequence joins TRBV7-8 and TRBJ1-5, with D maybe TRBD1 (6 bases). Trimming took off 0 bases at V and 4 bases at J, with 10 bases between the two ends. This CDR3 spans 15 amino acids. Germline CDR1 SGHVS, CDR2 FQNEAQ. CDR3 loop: CASSLARQVNQPQHF. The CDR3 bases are TGTGCCAGCAGCTTAGCGAGACAGGTAAATCAGCCCCAGCATTTT.

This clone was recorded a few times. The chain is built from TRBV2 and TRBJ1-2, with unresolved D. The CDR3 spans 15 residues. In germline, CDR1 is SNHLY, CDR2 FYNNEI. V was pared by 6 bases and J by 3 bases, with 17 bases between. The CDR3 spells CASSQTAGSYYGYTF. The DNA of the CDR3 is TGTGCCAGCAGCCAGACCGCGGGCAGCTACTATGGCTACACCTTC.

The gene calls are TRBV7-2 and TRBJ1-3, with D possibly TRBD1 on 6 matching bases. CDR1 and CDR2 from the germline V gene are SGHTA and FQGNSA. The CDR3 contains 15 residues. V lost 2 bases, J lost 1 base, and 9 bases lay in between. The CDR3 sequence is CASSLNRVSGNTIYF. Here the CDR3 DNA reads TGTGCCAGCAGCTTAAACAGGGTTTCTGGAAACACCATATATTTT.

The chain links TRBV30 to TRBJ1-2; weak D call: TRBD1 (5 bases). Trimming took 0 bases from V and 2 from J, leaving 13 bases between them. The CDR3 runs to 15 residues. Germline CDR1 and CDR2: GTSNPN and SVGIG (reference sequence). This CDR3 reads CAWSVPGGDNYGYTF. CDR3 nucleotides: TGTGCCTGGAGTGTCCCCGGGGGGGACAACTATGGCTACACCTTC.

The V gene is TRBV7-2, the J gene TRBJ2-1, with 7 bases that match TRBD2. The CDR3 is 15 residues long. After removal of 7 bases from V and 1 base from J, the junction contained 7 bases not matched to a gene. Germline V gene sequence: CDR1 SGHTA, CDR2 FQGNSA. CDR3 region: CASTKAAGSYNEQFF. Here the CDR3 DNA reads TGTGCCAGCACCAAAGCAGCGGGATCCTACAATGAGCAGTTCTTC.